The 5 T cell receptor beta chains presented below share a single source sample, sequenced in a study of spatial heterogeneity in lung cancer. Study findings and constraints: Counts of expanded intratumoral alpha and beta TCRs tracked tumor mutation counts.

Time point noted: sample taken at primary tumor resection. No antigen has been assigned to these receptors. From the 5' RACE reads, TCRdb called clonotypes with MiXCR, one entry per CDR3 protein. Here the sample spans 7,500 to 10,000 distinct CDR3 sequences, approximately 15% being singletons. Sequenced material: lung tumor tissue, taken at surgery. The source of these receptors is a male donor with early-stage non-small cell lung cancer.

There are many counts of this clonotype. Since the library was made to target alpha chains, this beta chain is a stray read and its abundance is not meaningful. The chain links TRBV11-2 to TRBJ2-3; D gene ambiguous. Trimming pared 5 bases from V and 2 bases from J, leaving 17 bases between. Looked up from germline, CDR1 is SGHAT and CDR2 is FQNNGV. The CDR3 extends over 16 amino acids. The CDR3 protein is CASSPRLGYNTDTQYF. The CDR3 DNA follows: TGTGCCAGCAGCCCCAGGCTGGGGTATAACACAGATACGCAGTATTTT. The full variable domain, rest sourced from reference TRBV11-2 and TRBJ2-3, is EAGVAQSPRYKIIEKRQSVAFWCNPISGHATLYWYQQILGQGPKLLIQFQNNGVVDDSQLPKDRFSAERLKGVDSTLKIQPAKLEDSAVYLCASSPRLGYNTDTQYFGPGTRLTVL.

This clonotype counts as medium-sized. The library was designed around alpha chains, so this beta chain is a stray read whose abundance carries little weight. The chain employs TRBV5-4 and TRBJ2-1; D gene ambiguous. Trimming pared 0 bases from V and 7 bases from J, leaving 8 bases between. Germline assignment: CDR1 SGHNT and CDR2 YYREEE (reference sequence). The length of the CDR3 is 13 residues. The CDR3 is CASSLASENEQFF. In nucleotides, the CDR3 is TGTGCCAGCAGCTTGGCATCTGAGAATGAGCAGTTCTTC.

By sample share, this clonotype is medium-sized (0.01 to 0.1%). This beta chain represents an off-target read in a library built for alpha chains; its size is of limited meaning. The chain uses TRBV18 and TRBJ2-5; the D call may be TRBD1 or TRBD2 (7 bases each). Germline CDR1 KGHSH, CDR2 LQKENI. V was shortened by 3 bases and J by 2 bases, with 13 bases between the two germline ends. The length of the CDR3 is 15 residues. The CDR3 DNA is TGTGCCAGCTCACCCCCAGGGGGGGGTCAAGAGACCCAGTACTTC. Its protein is CASSPPGGGQETQYF. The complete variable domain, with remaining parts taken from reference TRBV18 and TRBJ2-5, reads NAGVMQNPRHLVRRRGQEARLRCSPMKGHSHVYWYRQLPEEGLKFMVYLQKENIIDESGMPKERFSAEFPKEGPSILRIQQVVRGDSAAYFCASSPPGGGQETQYFGPGTRLLVL.

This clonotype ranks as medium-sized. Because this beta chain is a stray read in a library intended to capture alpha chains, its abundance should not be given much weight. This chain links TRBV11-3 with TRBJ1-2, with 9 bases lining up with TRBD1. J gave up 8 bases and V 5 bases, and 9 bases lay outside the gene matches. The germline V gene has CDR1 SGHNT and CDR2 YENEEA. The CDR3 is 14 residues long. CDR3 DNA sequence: TGTGCCAGCAGCCCGGACAGGGGCCGCGGCGGCTACACCTTC. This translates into CASSPDRGRGGYTF. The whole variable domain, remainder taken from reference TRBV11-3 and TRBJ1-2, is EAGVVQSPRYKIIEKKQPVAFWCNPISGHNTLYWYLQNLGQGPELLIRYENEEAVDDSQLPKDRFSAERLKGVDSTLKIQPAELGDSAVYLCASSPDRGRGGYTFGSGTRLTVV.

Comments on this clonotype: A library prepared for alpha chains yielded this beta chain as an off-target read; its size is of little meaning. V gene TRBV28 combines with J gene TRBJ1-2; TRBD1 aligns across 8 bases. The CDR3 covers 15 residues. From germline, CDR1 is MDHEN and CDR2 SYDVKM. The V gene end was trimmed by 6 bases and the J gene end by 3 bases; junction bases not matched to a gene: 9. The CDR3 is CASRSGQGKDYGYTF. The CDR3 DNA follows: TGTGCCAGCAGATCTGGACAGGGAAAGGACTATGGCTACACCTTC.